The 22 T cell receptor beta chains presented below share a single source sample, sequenced in a study of blood T cell repertoires in COVID-19. Libraries were prepared by immunoSEQ multiplex PCR; TCRdb keeps only in-frame clonotypes and omits some of them. The profile shows fewer than 80,000 clones, approximately 80% of them singletons. The specimen sequenced was peripheral blood. The receptor source for this set is a man aged 50 or older with COVID-19, enrolled during active disease.

This rearrangement joins TRBV19 to TRBJ2-3; 9 positions match TRBD1. The germline V gene encodes CDR1 LNHDA and CDR2 SQIVND (reference sequence). Trimming took 5 bases from V and 6 from J; bases not matched to a gene: 9. CDR3 length equals 15 residues. In DNA form, the CDR3 reads TGTGCCAGTAGTGTACAGGGGGCAAGGGTGGATACGCAGTATTTT. It yields the protein CASSVQGARVDTQYF.

The gene calls are TRBV9 and TRBJ1-2; D unclear. The CDR3 extends over 14 amino acids. Germline V CDR1 and CDR2: SGDLS, YYNGEE. V gave up 3 bases and J gave up 8 bases, with 17 bases separating them. The CDR3 sequence is CASSASPPGEGYTF. The DNA of the CDR3 is TGTGCCAGCAGCGCCTCCCCCCCGGGTGAAGGCTACACCTTC.

V is TRBV2 and J is TRBJ2-1; maybe TRBD2 (5 bases). Germline V lookup: CDR1 SNHLY, CDR2 FYNNEI. Trimming took 6 bases from V and 5 from J, leaving 11 bases between them. The CDR3 sequence is 13 residues long. The CDR3 protein is CASREGLHNEQFF. CDR3 in DNA: TGTGCCAGCAGAGAGGGTTTGCACAATGAGCAGTTCTTC.

This chain links TRBV6-5 with TRBJ2-1; TRBD1 matches at 10 bases. CDR1 and CDR2 (germline): MNHEY, SVGAGI. The trim removed 5 bases at V and 8 bases at J, leaving 9 bases unmatched. The CDR3 runs to 15 residues. CDR3 sequence (DNA): TGTGCCAGCAGTACCGGGACAGGGGAAGTGGATGAGCAGTTCTTC. It is translated as CASSTGTGEVDEQFF.

The chain carries TRBV30 and TRBJ1-5, with 8 bases lining up with TRBD1. Germline loops: CDR1 GTSNPN, CDR2 SVGIG (reference sequence). This CDR3 is 13 amino acids long. V gave up 2 bases and J gave up 5 bases; unmatched junction bases: 2. The CDR3 DNA reads as TGTGCCTGGAGTACGACAGGGGATCAGCCCCAGCATTTT. It translates to CAWSTTGDQPQHF.

The chain uses TRBV7-2 and TRBJ2-7; D possibly corresponds to TRBD2 (5 bases). The V gene's germline CDR1 is SGHTA and CDR2 FQGNSA. The V end lost 2 bases, the J end lost 2 bases, and 10 bases lay between the germline ends. The CDR3 extends over 14 amino acids. Here the CDR3 DNA reads TGTGCCAGCAGCTTAAGCGAGGGTCCCTACGAGCAGTACTTC. Encoded protein: CASSLSEGPYEQYF.

The chain joins TRBV7-3 to TRBJ2-1, with TRBD2 as a possible D gene (6 bases). This CDR3 has 13 residues. Trimming took off 1 base at V and 9 bases at J, with 10 bases between the two ends. Germline V CDR1 and CDR2: SGHTA, FQGTGA. The CDR3 DNA reads TGTGCCAGCAGCTTAAGATTCGGGGGTGAGCAGTTCTTC. Its protein is CASSLRFGGEQFF.

The chain combines TRBV3-1 (or the pseudogene TRBV3-2) with TRBJ2-7, with D hard to call. The germline V and J ends were trimmed by 5 bases and 9 bases, with 11 bases remaining between them. Germline CDR1 is LGHDT and CDR2 is YNNKEL (reference sequence). This CDR3 is built from 11 residues. In DNA form, the CDR3 reads TGTGCCAGCAGCACCCGACTCCTGCAGTACTTC. It is translated as CASSTRLLQYF.

This sequence joins TRBV3-1 (or the pseudogene TRBV3-2) and TRBJ2-4; D remains ambiguous. CDR3 length: 14 residues. In germline, CDR1 is LGHDT, CDR2 YNNKEL (reference sequence). V was shortened by 0 bases and J by 6 bases, with 9 bases between the two germline ends. The CDR3, as DNA: TGTGCCAGCAGCCAAGATCAGCTAGGAAACATTCAGTACTTC. This encodes CASSQDQLGNIQYF.

J is TRBJ2-5 and V is TRBV7-2, with TRBD2 identical over 8 bases. Germline CDR1 SGHTA, CDR2 FQGNSA. This CDR3 contains 14 residues. V lost 3 bases and J lost 7; bases outside the gene matches: 7. CDR3 amino acids: CASSFGGGPGTQYF. In nucleotides, the CDR3 is TGTGCCAGCAGCTTCGGGGGGGGGCCGGGGACCCAGTACTTC. The complete variable domain, with remaining parts taken from reference TRBV7-2 and TRBJ2-5, reads GAGVSQSPSNKVTEKGKDVELRCDPISGHTALYWYRQSLGQGLEFLIYFQGNSAPDKSGLPSDRFSAERTGGSVSTLTIQRTQQEDSAVYLCASSFGGGPGTQYFGPGTRLLVL.

The chain couples TRBV7-9 to TRBJ1-2, with D possibly being TRBD1 (5 bases). This CDR3 is built from 14 residues. The germline V and J ends were trimmed by 10 bases and 3 bases, with 18 bases remaining between them. In germline, CDR1 is SEHNR, CDR2 FQNEAQ (reference sequence). The CDR3 loop reads CATPPGPGDYGYTF. DNA for the CDR3: TGTGCCACCCCTCCGGGACCGGGGGACTATGGCTACACCTTC. The full variable domain, in which reference TRBV7-9 and TRBJ1-2 provide the parts outside the CDR3, is DTGVSQNPRHKITKRGQNVTFRCDPISEHNRLYWYRQTLGQGPEFLTYFQNEAQLEKSRLLSDRFSAERPKGSFSTLEIQRTEQGDSAMYLCATPPGPGDYGYTFGSGTRLTVV.

The CDR3 bases are TGTGCCAGCAGTTTACTAGCGGGATTTGAAAAACTGTTTTTT. It translates to CASSLLAGFEKLFF. This rearrangement joins TRBV6-6 to TRBJ1-4; unclear D gene. The V and J ends lost 4 bases and 7 bases respectively, with 13 bases between them. Germline-derived CDR1 and CDR2 are MNHNY and SVGAGI (reference sequence). The CDR3 runs to 14 residues.

V gene TRBV7-2 combines with J gene TRBJ2-2; TRBD2 aligns across 10 bases. J was trimmed by 3 bases and V by 4 bases; bases with no gene match: 5. CDR1 is SGHTA, CDR2 FQGNSA, per germline. The CDR3 totals 16 residues. DNA of the CDR3: TGTGCCAGCAGCTCCGGGACTAGCGCGTACACCGGGGAGCTGTTTTTT. Translated: CASSSGTSAYTGELFF. The full variable domain, its missing parts supplied by reference TRBV7-2 and TRBJ2-2, is GAGVSQSPSNKVTEKGKDVELRCDPISGHTALYWYRQSLGQGLEFLIYFQGNSAPDKSGLPSDRFSAERTGGSVSTLTIQRTQQEDSAVYLCASSSGTSAYTGELFFGEGSRLTVL.

This sequence joins TRBV4-1 and TRBJ2-5; no clear D. Germline V lookup: CDR1 MGHRA, CDR2 YSYEKL. The CDR3 is 15 amino acids. Trimming pared 0 bases from V and 5 bases from J, leaving 13 bases between. CDR3 nucleotides: TGCGCCAGCAGCCAAGATCTGCGGCGGCGGGAGACCCAGTACTTC. Protein sequence: CASSQDLRRRETQYF.

The chain combines TRBV7-9 with TRBJ1-2, with TRBD1 matching over 7 bases. The germline V gene encodes CDR1 SEHNR and CDR2 FQNEAQ (reference sequence). There are 12 residues in the CDR3. The V and J ends lost 5 bases and 8 bases, in that order; junction bases with no gene match: 5. CDR3 protein: CASSAYRGGYTF. CDR3 bases: TGTGCCAGCAGCGCCTACAGGGGCGGCTACACCTTC.

This clone has a single count. The chain recombines TRBV5-6 with TRBJ2-7, with D possibly being TRBD1 (5 bases). The V end lost 5 bases, the J end lost 4 bases, and 10 bases lay between the germline ends. CDR3 length: 12 amino acids. Germline lookup yields CDR1 SGHDT and CDR2 YYEEEE. The CDR3 DNA sequence: TGTGCCAGCAGGGGGCTGGGGTACGAGCAGTACTTC. Translation: CASRGLGYEQYF.

The chain is built from TRBV11-2 and TRBJ1-4; 7 bases match TRBD1. The CDR3 length is 12 residues. Germline V gives CDR1 SGHAT, CDR2 FQNNGV. J lost 11 bases, V lost 3 bases, and 3 bases had no gene match. Here the CDR3 DNA reads TGTGCCAGCAGCTTCAGGGGGAGGAAACTGTTTTTT. Translation gives CASSFRGRKLFF.

This chain joins TRBV6-5 and TRBJ2-5, with a possible D match to TRBD2 (6 bases). Deletions cut 4 bases from V and 5 bases from J, with 17 bases between. Germline V gene lookup returns CDR1 MNHEY and CDR2 SVGAGI. The CDR3 loop spans 15 amino acids. Written as DNA, the CDR3 is TGTGCCAGCAGTTCACTTGTGGCTAGCGTTGAGACCCAGTACTTC. Amino acid sequence: CASSSLVASVETQYF.

This chain joins TRBV4-1 and TRBJ1-6; unclear D gene. The CDR3 is 15 amino acids. Per germline, CDR1 MGHRA and CDR2 YSYEKL. V lost 0 bases and J lost 7, with 10 bases in between. The CDR3 region is CASSQDFPGNSPLHF. As DNA, the CDR3 is TGCGCCAGCAGCCAAGATTTTCCGGGAAATTCACCCCTCCACTTT.

The J gene is TRBJ1-2, the V gene TRBV12-3 or TRBV12-4; D gene ambiguous. This CDR3 is 13 amino acids long. Deletions cut 9 bases from V and 2 bases from J, with 13 bases between. The CDR3 nucleotides are TGTGCCAGTAGAAAAATGAAGAACTATGGCTACACCTTC. Protein: CASRKMKNYGYTF.

The rearrangement joins TRBV6-2 or TRBV6-3 to TRBJ1-5; no definite D call. This CDR3 comprises 16 residues. Germline V lookup: CDR1 MNHEY, CDR2 SVGEGT. V dropped 3 bases and J dropped 7 bases, with 19 bases sitting between them. The CDR3 region has the DNA TGTGCCAGCAGTTATTCTCCAAACCCAGCGGGGCAGCCCCAGCATTTT. Translated: CASSYSPNPAGQPQHF.

The chain is built from TRBV12-3 or TRBV12-4 and TRBJ2-1, with 11 nucleotides matching TRBD2. This CDR3 is 13 amino acids long. V shed 6 bases and J 5 bases; nucleotides not matched to a gene: 0. The CDR3 nucleotides are TGTGCCAGCAGACTAGCGGGGGACAATGAGCAGTTCTTC. This gives the protein CASRLAGDNEQFF.